This T cell receptor (beta chain) comes out of a study of blood T cells in healthy people across ages. Study-level points and caveats: Greater diversity and more naive CD4+ cells were seen in long-lived donors than in aged donors.

Alongside a J-beta primer mix, a sample-barcoded 5' primer served in a second PCR lasting 7 to 11 cycles. Using its own MiXCR run on the 5' RACE reads, TCRdb lists one record per CDR3 protein. Found here are under 2,000,000 distinct CDR3 sequences, roughly 50% of them singletons; the top ten hold 2.1%. A note on this clonotype: What it binds is unknown.

The CDR3 is 13 residues long. Sequenced: blood. J is TRBJ2-5 and V is TRBV12-3 or TRBV12-4; D ambiguous. The J call is uncertain, as TRBJ2-7 better fits the DNA end. This TCR was recovered from a woman aged 35 to 49 in good health. CDR3 nucleotide sequence: TGTGCCAGCAGTGAGCCCGGGTTATCCGAGCAGTACTTC. Translated: CASSEPGLSEQYF.